Included here is one T cell receptor beta chain sequence, with context. The target of this receptor is not known. Base quality data are lacking; no much larger clone is found one base away. Explained via the paper, the treatment or condition label denotes: roughly ten-day PBMC culture with coronavirus spike peptide pools or control peptides (ViraFEST assay). The ViraFEST assay, used in the study, expanded antigen-specific T cells with peptide pools and then identified the expanded clonotypes through TCR sequencing. Negative nucleocapsid antibody tests taken both before and after vaccination confirmed that the healthy vaccine recipients had no prior SARS-CoV-2 infection. Each well held approximately 2 million PBMCs cultured in IMDM containing roughly 5.5% human AB serum and roughly 9.7 IU/ml IL-2, with around 9.7 ug/ml peptide pools added. Half of the culture medium was replaced with fresh IL-2-containing medium on days 3 and 7. Once the cells had been in culture for around 10 days, the EasySep CD4+ T cell isolation kit was used to isolate CD4+ T cells by negative selection. Ficoll-Paque Plus gradient centrifugation was used to isolate PBMCs from whole blood, and the isolated PBMCs were then either used fresh or cryopreserved at -140C. Each culture condition was generally run in triplicate wells.

The library was obtained by PCR. TCR sequencing of DNA from cultured CD4+ T cells used the Oncomine TCR Beta short-read assay at the Johns Hopkins FTIC core. The QIAamp micro DNA kit was used to extract genomic DNA from the cultured CD4+ T cells. Oncomine TCR Beta libraries made from cultured CD4+ T cells were pooled using unique dual indexes and sequenced on an Illumina iSeq 100. Per the original workflow: Non-productive sequences were filtered out, and CDR3s that did not start with C, did not end with F or W, or were shorter than 7 amino acids were discarded. Antigen-specific clonotypes were identified using the MANAFEST web application through comparison of peptide-stimulated wells with reference and other culture wells. To be called positive, a clone needed an FDR below 0.05, an odds ratio above 5, and a productive frequency above 0.1% in at least two of three replicate wells. A clonotype counted as cross-reactive if it showed significant expansion both in the SARS-CoV-2 spike wells and in at least one common cold coronavirus spike condition. Using R version 3.6.1, CDR3 homology was evaluated through Levenshtein distances (stringdist) along with unrooted phylogenetic trees (ape). TCRdb trimmed public reads at Q25 via fastp, called clones via MiXCR and kept in-frame beta chains. Each CDR3 protein appears once, grouped with its most common genes and DNA. TCRdb, rather than the study authors, made the V and J calls. This sample gives 14,000 or so distinct CDR3 sequences in total; 29% of them show up just once. Together, the top ten hold 15% to 20% of the sample.

V lost 7 bases and J lost 4 bases, and the count of bases not matched to a germline gene is 4. Including the terminal cysteine and phenylalanine, the CDR3 comprises 14 residues. Left in the record is the CDR3 DNA by itself, 42 bases read in frame from the first base. The germline V gene (reference sequence) supplies CDR1 LNHDA and CDR2 SQIVND. These data originate in a study of vaccination and CD4 T cells after COVID-19 (dated by TCRdb to between 2021 and 2024). About the investigation overall: In the convalescent cohort there were six males and four females, among whom were two Hispanic individuals, seven Caucasians, two Asians and one multiracial person. Two doses of either the Pfizer-BioNTech BNT162b2 vaccine (n=8) or the Moderna mRNA-1273 vaccine (n=2) were administered to participants. Post-COVID blood samples from convalescent patients were collected a median of around 100 days after diagnosis, with a range of 35 to 161 days. Post-vaccine blood samples were obtained a median of approximately 74 days after the second vaccine dose, with a range of about 12 to 241 days. For stimulating the cultures, overlapping spike peptide pools were used, derived from SARS-CoV-2 as well as from the common cold coronaviruses HCoV-NL63, HCoV-OC43 and HCoV-229E. Control cultures received a CEFX viral epitope pool as the positive control, an HIV-1 Nef peptide pool as the negative control, or no peptide. In over 8 COVID-19 convalescent patients and a few infection-naive healthy vaccine recipients, researchers compared the spike-specific CD4+ TCR repertoire from before mRNA vaccination with the repertoire from after.

Findings and caveats that apply to the study as a whole: Among convalescent patients, a median roughly 90% of the SARS-CoV-2-reactive clones seen after vaccination appeared only after vaccination, which suggests priming specific to the vaccine. Relatively few convalescent patients were included in the study, and early timepoints after natural infection were not analyzed. The median number of SARS-CoV-2-reactive clonotypes rose from 20 to 25 after infection to a few dozen after vaccination, but the change was not significant. In convalescent patients, nearly all vaccine-specific clones (304 of 307) were found to be mono-reactive for SARS-CoV-2 spike rather than cross-reactive with common cold coronaviruses.

The origin of this receptor is a human donor who received a COVID-19 vaccine. The rearrangement joined TRBV19 to TRBJ1-6; TRBD1 lines up with 7 middle nucleotides. Sample: CD4+ T cells from blood, cultured in vitro, taken before SARS-CoV-2 vaccination. The nucleotides are TGTGCCAGTACAAAACAGGGGTATAATTCACCCCTCCACTTT. Translated, it gives CASTKQGYNSPLHF. The reference TRBV19 and TRBJ1-6 proteins fill in what lies around the CDR3, so the full variable domain reads DGGITQSPKYLFRKEGQNVTLSCEQNLNHDAMYWYRQDPGQGLRLIYYSQIVNDFQKGDIAEGYSVSREKKESFPLTVTSAQKNPTAFYLCASTKQGYNSPLHFGNGTRLTVT.